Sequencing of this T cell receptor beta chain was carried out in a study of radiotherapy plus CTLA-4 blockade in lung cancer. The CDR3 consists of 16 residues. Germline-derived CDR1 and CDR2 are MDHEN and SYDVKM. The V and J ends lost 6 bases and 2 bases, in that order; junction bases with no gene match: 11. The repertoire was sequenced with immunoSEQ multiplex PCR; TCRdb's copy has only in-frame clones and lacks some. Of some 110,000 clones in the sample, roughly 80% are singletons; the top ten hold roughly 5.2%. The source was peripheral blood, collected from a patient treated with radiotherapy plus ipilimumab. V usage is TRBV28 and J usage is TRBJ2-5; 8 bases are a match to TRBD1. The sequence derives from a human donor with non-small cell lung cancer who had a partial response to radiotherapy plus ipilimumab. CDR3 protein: CASSVVGRGQQETQYF. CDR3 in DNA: TGTGCCAGCAGCGTCGTGGGCAGGGGGCAACAAGAGACCCAGTACTTC. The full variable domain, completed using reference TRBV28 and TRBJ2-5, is DVKVTQSSRYLVKRTGEKVFLECVQDMDHENMFWYRQDPGLGLRLIYFSYDVKMKEKGDIPEGYSVSREKKERFSLILESASTNQTSMYLCASSVVGRGQQETQYFGPGTRLLVL.